Below are 21 T cell receptor beta chains sequenced from a single sample in a study of graft-versus-host responses after intestinal transplantation. The repertoire was sequenced with immunoSEQ multiplex PCR; TCRdb's copy has only in-frame clones and lacks some. The sample has some 120,000 clones, 75% to 95% seen once. For these receptors, no antigen is known. This specimen consisted of unstimulated CD4+ T cells sorted from spleen or lymph node cells, obtained before intestinal transplant. The receptors derive from a human donor who received an intestinal transplant.

V usage is TRBV4-2 and J usage is TRBJ2-3, with 7 bases aligning to TRBD2. Looked up from germline, CDR1 is LGHNA and CDR2 is YNFKEQ. The CDR3 consists of 16 residues. The J segment lost 2 bases and the V segment lost 2 bases, leaving 7 bases of the junction unmatched. The CDR3 DNA reads as TGTGCCAGCAGCCAATTGGCGGGAGTCTTCACAGATACGCAGTATTTT. Amino acids: CASSQLAGVFTDTQYF.

For the CDR3, the DNA is TGCGCCAGCAGCTTAGGGGACTACTATTCACCCCTCCACTTT. Its protein is CASSLGDYYSPLHF. This chain uses TRBV5-1 with TRBJ1-6; D is possibly TRBD1 (5 bases). This CDR3 contains 14 residues. The germline V and J ends were trimmed by 2 bases and 8 bases, with 11 bases remaining between them. The germline V gene encodes CDR1 SGHRS and CDR2 YFSETQ.

The chain employs TRBV2 and TRBJ2-3; 9 bases line up with TRBD2. CDR1 is SNHLY and CDR2 is FYNNEI in the germline V gene. The CDR3 sequence is 12 residues long. Trimming cost V 6 bases and J 14 bases; bases outside gene matches: 9. The CDR3 DNA reads TGTGCCAGCAGGGGAAGACTAGCGGAAGGGTATTTT. As protein: CASRGRLAEGYF.

The rearrangement uses TRBV10-3 and TRBJ2-3; 13 nucleotides align to TRBD2. The CDR3 extends over 18 amino acids. Germline lookup yields CDR1 ENHRY and CDR2 SYGVKD. The V and J ends lost 6 bases and 3 bases, in that order; junction bases with no gene match: 12. The CDR3 protein is CAIRRTSGRLGITDTQYF. The DNA for the CDR3 is TGTGCCATCAGGCGGACTAGCGGGAGACTTGGTATTACAGATACGCAGTATTTT.

This chain joins TRBV27 and TRBJ1-2, with a weak D call TRBD1 (6 bases). The CDR3 totals 14 residues. Per the germline V gene, CDR1 is MNHEY and CDR2 is SMNVEV (reference sequence). V lost 7 bases, J lost 1 base, and 13 bases lay in between. CDR3 DNA: TGTGCCAGCAAGATCGGACAGCTTAACTATGGCTACACCTTC. It yields the protein CASKIGQLNYGYTF.

This sequence joins TRBV9 and TRBJ2-2; D is perhaps TRBD2 (5 bases). The V end lost 0 bases, the J end lost 0 bases, and 9 bases lay between the germline ends. Germline V gene data show CDR1 as SGDLS and CDR2 as YYNGEE. CDR3 length: 16 residues. This chain's CDR3 is CASSVVVGANTGELFF. DNA of the CDR3: TGTGCCAGCAGCGTAGTCGTGGGAGCGAACACCGGGGAGCTGTTTTTT.

This clone appeared a single time. This chain connects TRBV27 to TRBJ2-7; 8 bases match TRBD2. With 8 bases clipped from V and 3 bases from J, the junction kept 9 bases outside the gene matches. The germline V gene encodes CDR1 MNHEY and CDR2 SMNVEV (reference sequence). The CDR3 spans 14 residues. Here the CDR3 DNA reads TGTGCCAGCCGCTCTGGAGCGGGGGACTACGAGCAGTACTTC. The encoded protein is CASRSGAGDYEQYF.

The V call is TRBV10-1, the J call TRBJ2-7, with D perhaps TRBD2 (5 bases). This CDR3 comprises 13 residues. Germline V CDR1 and CDR2: WNHNN, SYGVQD (reference sequence). The V end lost 3 bases, the J end lost 3 bases, and 9 bases lay between the germline ends. The CDR3 here is CASSDGVNYEQYF. CDR3 nucleotide sequence: TGCGCCAGCAGTGACGGGGTGAACTACGAGCAGTACTTC.

This clone appeared a few times. Here the CDR3 reads CASSVSDSPLHF. The CDR3 nucleotides are TGCGCCAGCAGTGTTAGTGATTCACCCCTCCACTTT. The rearrangement links TRBV10-2 to TRBJ1-6; no clear D gene. Deletions cut 4 bases from V and 8 bases from J, with 6 bases between. Germline V gene data show CDR1 as WSHSY and CDR2 as SAAADI. There are 12 residues in the CDR3.

V usage is TRBV6-5 and J usage is TRBJ2-7; tentatively, D is TRBD1 (5 bases). CDR1 is MNHEY, CDR2 SVGAGI, per germline. V was shortened by 1 base and J by 4 bases, with 11 bases between the two germline ends. This CDR3 region has 14 residues. The CDR3 nucleotides read TGTGCCAGCAGTTACTTCACAGGCCCATACGAGCAGTACTTC. This codes for CASSYFTGPYEQYF.

The V and J genes are TRBV18 and TRBJ1-1, with a possible D match to TRBD1 (6 bases). Germline CDR1 is KGHSH and CDR2 is LQKENI. Trimming removed 0 bases at V and 1 base at J, with 9 bases between. This CDR3 is 15 amino acids long. The CDR3 DNA reads TGTGCCAGCTCACCACCTCAGGGGACGAACACTGAAGCTTTCTTT. It encodes CASSPPQGTNTEAFF. The entire variable domain, with the rest obtained from reference TRBV18 and TRBJ1-1, is as follows: NAGVMQNPRHLVRRRGQEARLRCSPMKGHSHVYWYRQLPEEGLKFMVYLQKENIIDESGMPKERFSAEFPKEGPSILRIQQVVRGDSAAYFCASSPPQGTNTEAFFGQGTRLTVV.

The V gene is TRBV5-5, the J gene TRBJ1-5; D is unclear. Deletions cut 0 bases from V and 2 bases from J, with 9 bases between. CDR3 length equals 15 residues. Germline assignment: CDR1 SGHKS and CDR2 YYEKEE (reference sequence). CDR3 in DNA: TGTGCCAGCAGCTTGGGGAGGTTGGGCAATCAGCCCCAGCATTTT. It specifies CASSLGRLGNQPQHF.

The rearrangement uses TRBV19 and TRBJ1-5, with a weak D call TRBD1 (6 bases). Germline CDR1 and CDR2: LNHDA and SQIVND (reference sequence). The germline V and J ends were trimmed by 9 bases and 3 bases, with 12 bases remaining between them. The CDR3 is 13 amino acids. DNA for the CDR3: TGTGCCAGCTCATCAGGGGACAATCAGCCCCAGCATTTT. This translates into CASSSGDNQPQHF. Full variable domain (missing parts from reference TRBV19 and TRBJ1-5): DGGITQSPKYLFRKEGQNVTLSCEQNLNHDAMYWYRQDPGQGLRLIYYSQIVNDFQKGDIAEGYSVSREKKESFPLTVTSAQKNPTAFYLCASSSGDNQPQHFGDGTRLSIL.

The chain has TRBV6-5 and TRBJ2-2; the D gene is possibly TRBD2 (7 bases). The CDR3 sequence is 14 residues long. V was shortened by 7 bases and J by 4 bases, with 13 bases between the two germline ends. Germline V gene data show CDR1 as MNHEY and CDR2 as SVGAGI. In nucleotides, the CDR3 is TGTGCCAGCAAAAAAGGGGGGGTCACCGGGGAGCTGTTTTTT. This translates into CASKKGGVTGELFF.

The chain employs TRBV5-1 and TRBJ2-2; 8 bases fit TRBD1. The CDR3 runs to 15 residues. Germline values: CDR1 SGHRS, CDR2 YFSETQ. Losses at the gene ends were 5 bases for V and 7 bases for J; bases not matched to a gene: 10. The CDR3 DNA reads as TGCGCCAGCAGTAAAGGACAGGGCTATAGCGGGGAGCTGTTTTTT. It codes for CASSKGQGYSGELFF. The full variable domain, its missing parts supplied by reference TRBV5-1 and TRBJ2-2, is KAGVTQTPRYLIKTRGQQVTLSCSPISGHRSVSWYQQTPGQGLQFLFEYFSETQRNKGNFPGRFSGRQFSNSRSEMNVSTLELGDSALYLCASSKGQGYSGELFFGEGSRLTVL.

The chain employs TRBV7-6 and TRBJ2-7; 7 nucleotides align to TRBD2. From germline, CDR1 is SGHVS and CDR2 FNYEAQ. The V and J ends lost 2 bases and 6 bases, in that order; junction bases with no gene match: 10. The CDR3 runs to 15 residues. Here the CDR3 DNA reads TGTGCCAGCAGCTTATTATACGGGAGGCAGTCCGAGCAGTACTTC. It yields the protein CASSLLYGRQSEQYF. Supplemented by reference TRBV7-6 and TRBJ2-7, the full variable domain reads GAGVSQSPRYKVTKRGQDVALRCDPISGHVSLYWYRQALGQGPEFLTYFNYEAQQDKSGLPNDRFSAERPEGSISTLTIQRTEQRDSAMYRCASSLLYGRQSEQYFGPGTRLTVT.

This clone has just a few counts. The chain employs TRBV18 and TRBJ1-2; 8 bases fit TRBD1. Germline lookup yields CDR1 KGHSH and CDR2 LQKENI. The CDR3 length is 13 residues. With 3 bases clipped from V and 4 bases from J, the junction kept 1 base outside the gene matches. As DNA, the CDR3 is TGTGCCAGCTCACCGGACAGGGCCTATGGCTACACCTTC. It yields the protein CASSPDRAYGYTF. The entire variable domain, with the rest obtained from reference TRBV18 and TRBJ1-2, is as follows: NAGVMQNPRHLVRRRGQEARLRCSPMKGHSHVYWYRQLPEEGLKFMVYLQKENIIDESGMPKERFSAEFPKEGPSILRIQQVVRGDSAAYFCASSPDRAYGYTFGSGTRLTVV.

The J gene is TRBJ2-1, the V gene TRBV29-1; 7 bases align to TRBD2. V lost 7 bases, J lost 0 bases, and 12 bases stayed unmatched. Looked up from germline, CDR1 is SQVTM and CDR2 is ANQGSEA. There are 16 residues in the CDR3. The CDR3 region is CSARPGGGSSYNEQFF. The CDR3, as DNA: TGCAGCGCTCGACCAGGAGGCGGGAGCTCCTACAATGAGCAGTTCTTC.

This sequence joins TRBV12-5 and TRBJ1-2, with 8 bases matching TRBD1. Germline lookup yields CDR1 LGHNT and CDR2 FRNRAP. V was clipped by 5 bases and J by 0 bases; unmatched bases: 20. There are 20 residues in the CDR3. For the CDR3, the DNA is TGTGCTAGTGGTCCGACTAAAAAAGGACAGGGCCTTTTTACTAACTATGGCTACACCTTC. Protein: CASGPTKKGQGLFTNYGYTF.

The chain recombines TRBV29-1 with TRBJ2-1, with 10 bases lining up with TRBD2. Germline V CDR1 and CDR2: SQVTM, ANQGSEA. With 4 bases clipped from V and 5 bases from J, the junction kept 2 bases outside the gene matches. The CDR3 length is 13 residues. The CDR3 DNA is TGCAGCGTTGCTAGCGGGAGCCACAATGAGCAGTTCTTC. Protein product: CSVASGSHNEQFF.

The rearrangement links TRBV19 to TRBJ1-2, with 11 positions matching TRBD1. Trimming at V came to 6 bases and at J to 4 bases, leaving 4 bases not matched to a gene. The CDR3 length is 14 residues. The V gene's germline CDR1 is LNHDA and CDR2 SQIVND (reference sequence). CDR3 sequence reads: CASRGQGVSYGYTF. DNA of the CDR3: TGTGCCAGTAGGGGACAGGGGGTAAGCTATGGCTACACCTTC.